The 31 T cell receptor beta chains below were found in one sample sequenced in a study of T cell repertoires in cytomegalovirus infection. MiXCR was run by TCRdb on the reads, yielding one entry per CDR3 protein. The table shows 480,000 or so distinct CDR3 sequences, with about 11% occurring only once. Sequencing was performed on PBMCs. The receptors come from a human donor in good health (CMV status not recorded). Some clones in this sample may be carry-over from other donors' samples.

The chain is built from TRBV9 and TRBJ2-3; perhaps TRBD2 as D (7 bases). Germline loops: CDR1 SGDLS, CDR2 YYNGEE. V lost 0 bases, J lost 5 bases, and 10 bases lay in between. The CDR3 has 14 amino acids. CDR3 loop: CASSVGGGGDTQYF. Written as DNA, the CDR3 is TGTGCCAGCAGCGTAGGAGGGGGGGGAGATACGCAGTATTTT.

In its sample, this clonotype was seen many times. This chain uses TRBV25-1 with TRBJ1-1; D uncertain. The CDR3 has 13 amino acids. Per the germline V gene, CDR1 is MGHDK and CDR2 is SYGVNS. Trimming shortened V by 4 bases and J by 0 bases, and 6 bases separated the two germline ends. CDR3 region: CASSAQVNTEAFF. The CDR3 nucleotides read TGTGCCAGCAGTGCTCAAGTGAACACTGAAGCTTTCTTT.

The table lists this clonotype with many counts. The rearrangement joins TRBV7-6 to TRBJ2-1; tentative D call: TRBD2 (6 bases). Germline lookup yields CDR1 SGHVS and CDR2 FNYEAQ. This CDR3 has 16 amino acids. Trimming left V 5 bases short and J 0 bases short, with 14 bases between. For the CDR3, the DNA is TGTGCCAGCAGCCCTAGGGACGGGAGCTCCTACAATGAGCAGTTCTTC. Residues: CASSPRDGSSYNEQFF.

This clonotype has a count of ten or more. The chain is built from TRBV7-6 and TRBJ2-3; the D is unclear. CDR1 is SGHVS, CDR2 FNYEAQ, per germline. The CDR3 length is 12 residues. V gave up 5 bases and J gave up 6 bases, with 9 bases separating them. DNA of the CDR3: TGTGCCAGCAGCCTAAAGGCGGATACGCAGTATTTT. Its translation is CASSLKADTQYF.

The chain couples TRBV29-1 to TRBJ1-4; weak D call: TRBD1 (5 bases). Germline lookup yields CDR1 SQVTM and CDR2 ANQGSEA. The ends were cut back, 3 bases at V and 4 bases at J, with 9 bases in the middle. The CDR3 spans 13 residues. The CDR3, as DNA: TGCAGCGTTGAGGGACTGCTTAATGAAAAACTGTTTTTT. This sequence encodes CSVEGLLNEKLFF.

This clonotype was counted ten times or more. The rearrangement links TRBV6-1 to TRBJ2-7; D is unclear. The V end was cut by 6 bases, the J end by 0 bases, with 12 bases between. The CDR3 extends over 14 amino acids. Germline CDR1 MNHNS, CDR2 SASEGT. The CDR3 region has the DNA TGTGCCAGCAGCAGCCAGGTTGCCTCCTACGAGCAGTACTTC. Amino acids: CASSSQVASYEQYF.

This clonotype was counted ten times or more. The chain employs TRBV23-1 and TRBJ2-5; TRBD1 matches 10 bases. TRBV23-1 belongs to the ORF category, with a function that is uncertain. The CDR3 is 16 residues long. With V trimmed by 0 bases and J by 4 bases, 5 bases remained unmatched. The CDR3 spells CASSQSGQGVRETQYF. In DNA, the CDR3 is TGCGCCAGCAGTCAATCTGGACAGGGGGTGAGAGAGACCCAGTACTTC.

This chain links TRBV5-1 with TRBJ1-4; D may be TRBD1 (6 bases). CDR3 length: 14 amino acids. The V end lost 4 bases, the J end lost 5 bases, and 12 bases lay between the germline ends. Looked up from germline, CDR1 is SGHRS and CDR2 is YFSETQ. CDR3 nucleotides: TGCGCCAGCAGCCCACAGGGAGGAAATGAAAAACTGTTTTTT. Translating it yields CASSPQGGNEKLFF.

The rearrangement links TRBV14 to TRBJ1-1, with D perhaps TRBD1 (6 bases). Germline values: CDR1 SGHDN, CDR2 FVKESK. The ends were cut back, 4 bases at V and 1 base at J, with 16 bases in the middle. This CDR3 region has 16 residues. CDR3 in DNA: TGTGCCAGCAGCCCCCGGGGGCTGGGGAAGAACACTGAAGCTTTCTTT. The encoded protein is CASSPRGLGKNTEAFF.

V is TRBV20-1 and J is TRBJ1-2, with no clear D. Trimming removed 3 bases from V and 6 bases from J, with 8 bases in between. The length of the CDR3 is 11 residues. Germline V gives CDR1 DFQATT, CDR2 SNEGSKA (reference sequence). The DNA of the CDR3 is TGCAGTGCTAGTGCAGTTCATGGCTACACCTTC. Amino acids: CSASAVHGYTF.

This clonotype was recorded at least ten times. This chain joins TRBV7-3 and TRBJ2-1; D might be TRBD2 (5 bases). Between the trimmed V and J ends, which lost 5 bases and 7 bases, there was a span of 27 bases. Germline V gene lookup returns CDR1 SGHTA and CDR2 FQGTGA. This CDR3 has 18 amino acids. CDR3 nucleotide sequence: TGTGCCAGCAGCCCCCGTGGGAGCGAACATCTTATTGGGAATGAGCAGTTCTTC. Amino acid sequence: CASSPRGSEHLIGNEQFF.

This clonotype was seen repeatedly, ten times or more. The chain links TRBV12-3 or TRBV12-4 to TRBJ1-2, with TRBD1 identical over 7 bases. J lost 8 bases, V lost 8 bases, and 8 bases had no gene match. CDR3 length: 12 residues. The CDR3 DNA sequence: TGTGCCAGCGGACCCGGGACAGAAGGCTACACCTTC. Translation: CASGPGTEGYTF.

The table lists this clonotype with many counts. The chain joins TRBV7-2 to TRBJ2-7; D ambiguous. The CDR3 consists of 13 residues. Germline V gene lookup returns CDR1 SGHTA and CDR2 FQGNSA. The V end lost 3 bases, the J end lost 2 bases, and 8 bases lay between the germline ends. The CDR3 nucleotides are TGTGCCAGCAGCTTGTTGAAAACCTACGAGCAGTACTTC. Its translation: CASSLLKTYEQYF.

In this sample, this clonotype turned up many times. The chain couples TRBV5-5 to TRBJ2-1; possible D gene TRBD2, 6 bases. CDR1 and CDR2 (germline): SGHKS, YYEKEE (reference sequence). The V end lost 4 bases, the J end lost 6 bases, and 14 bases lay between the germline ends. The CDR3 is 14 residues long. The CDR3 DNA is TGTGCCAGCAGCCGACCGGGAGCACGCAATGAGCAGTTCTTC. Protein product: CASSRPGARNEQFF.

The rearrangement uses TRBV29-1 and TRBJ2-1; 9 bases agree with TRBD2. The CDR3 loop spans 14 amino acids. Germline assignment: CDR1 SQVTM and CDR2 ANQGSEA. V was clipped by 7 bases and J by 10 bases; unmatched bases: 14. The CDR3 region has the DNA TGCAGCGGGGAGGCGGCTAGCGGGGCGGGGGAGCAGTTCTTC. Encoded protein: CSGEAASGAGEQFF.

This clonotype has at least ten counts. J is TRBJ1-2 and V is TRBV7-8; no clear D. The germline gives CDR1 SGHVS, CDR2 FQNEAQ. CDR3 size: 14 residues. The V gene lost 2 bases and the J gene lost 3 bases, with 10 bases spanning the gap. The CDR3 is CASSLSSRDYGYTF. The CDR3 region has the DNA TGTGCCAGCAGCTTAAGCTCACGGGACTATGGCTACACCTTC.

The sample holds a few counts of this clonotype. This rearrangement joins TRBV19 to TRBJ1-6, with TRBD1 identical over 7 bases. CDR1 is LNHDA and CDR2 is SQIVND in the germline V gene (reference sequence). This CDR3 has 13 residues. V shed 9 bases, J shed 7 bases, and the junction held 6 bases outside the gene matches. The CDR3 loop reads CASKQGNNSPLHF. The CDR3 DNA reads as TGTGCCAGCAAACAGGGGAACAATTCACCCCTCCACTTT.

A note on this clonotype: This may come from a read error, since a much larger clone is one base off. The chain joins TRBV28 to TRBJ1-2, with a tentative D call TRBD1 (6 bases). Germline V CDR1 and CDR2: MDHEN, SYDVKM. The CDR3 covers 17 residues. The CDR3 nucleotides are TGTGCCAGCAGGCCTAGGGGACGACAGGCGGCTAACTATGGCGACACCTTC. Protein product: CASRPRGRQAANYGDTF.

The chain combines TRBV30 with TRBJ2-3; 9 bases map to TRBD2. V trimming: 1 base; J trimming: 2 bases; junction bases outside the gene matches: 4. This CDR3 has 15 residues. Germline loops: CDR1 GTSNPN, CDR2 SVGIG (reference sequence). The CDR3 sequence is CAWSESSGTTDTQYF. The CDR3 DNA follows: TGTGCCTGGAGTGAGTCTAGCGGGACCACAGATACGCAGTATTTT.

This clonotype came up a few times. The CDR3 loop is CASSLSGGPDNQPQHF. The CDR3 coding sequence is TGTGCCAGCAGCCTTTCAGGGGGCCCAGACAATCAGCCCCAGCATTTT. This rearrangement joins TRBV7-9 to TRBJ1-5; 8 nucleotides agree with TRBD1. Germline CDR1 is SEHNR and CDR2 is FQNEAQ (reference sequence). The CDR3 runs to 16 residues. With 5 bases clipped from V and 3 bases from J, the junction kept 9 bases outside the gene matches.

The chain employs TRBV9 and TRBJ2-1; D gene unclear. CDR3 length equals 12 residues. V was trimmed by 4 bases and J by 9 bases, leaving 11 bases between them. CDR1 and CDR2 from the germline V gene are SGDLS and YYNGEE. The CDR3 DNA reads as TGTGCCAGCAGCTCCCGACATACTGAGCAGTTCTTC. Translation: CASSSRHTEQFF.

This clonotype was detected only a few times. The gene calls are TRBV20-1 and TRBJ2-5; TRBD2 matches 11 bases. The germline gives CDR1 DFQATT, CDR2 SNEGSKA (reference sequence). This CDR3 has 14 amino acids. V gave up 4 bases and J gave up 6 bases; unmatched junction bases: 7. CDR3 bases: TGCAGTGCTACTAGCGGGAGGTGGAAAAAGACCCAGTACTTC. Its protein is CSATSGRWKKTQYF.

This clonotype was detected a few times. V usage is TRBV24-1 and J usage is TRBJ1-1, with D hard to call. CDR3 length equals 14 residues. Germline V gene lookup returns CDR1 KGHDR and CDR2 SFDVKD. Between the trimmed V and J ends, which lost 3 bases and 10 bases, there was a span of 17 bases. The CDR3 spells CATSDPSREEGAFF. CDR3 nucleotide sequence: TGTGCCACCAGTGATCCTTCGAGAGAGGAAGGAGCTTTCTTT.

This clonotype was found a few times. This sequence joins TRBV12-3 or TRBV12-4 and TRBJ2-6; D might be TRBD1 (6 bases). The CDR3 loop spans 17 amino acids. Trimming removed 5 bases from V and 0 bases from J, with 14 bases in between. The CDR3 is CASSTRDTDSGANVLTF. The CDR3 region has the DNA TGTGCCAGCAGTACTCGGGACACTGACTCTGGGGCCAACGTCCTGACTTTC.

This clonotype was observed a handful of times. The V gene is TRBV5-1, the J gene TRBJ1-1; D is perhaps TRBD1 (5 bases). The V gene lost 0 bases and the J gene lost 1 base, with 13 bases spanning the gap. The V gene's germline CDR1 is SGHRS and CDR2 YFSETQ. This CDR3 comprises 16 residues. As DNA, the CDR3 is TGCGCCAGCAGCTTGGGGGGGGGTCTGGAGAACACTGAAGCTTTCTTT. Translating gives CASSLGGGLENTEAFF.

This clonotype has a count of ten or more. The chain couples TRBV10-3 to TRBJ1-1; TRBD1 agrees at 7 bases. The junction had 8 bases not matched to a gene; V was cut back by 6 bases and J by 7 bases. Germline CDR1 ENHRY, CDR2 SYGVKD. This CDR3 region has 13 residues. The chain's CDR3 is CAIRDDRASEAFF. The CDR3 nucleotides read TGTGCCATCAGAGATGACAGGGCGAGTGAAGCTTTCTTT.

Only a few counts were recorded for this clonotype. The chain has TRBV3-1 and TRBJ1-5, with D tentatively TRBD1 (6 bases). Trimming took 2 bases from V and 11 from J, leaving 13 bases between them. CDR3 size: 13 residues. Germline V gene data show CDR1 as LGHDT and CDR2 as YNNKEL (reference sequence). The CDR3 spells CASSQRGTNTQHF. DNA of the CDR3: TGTGCCAGCAGCCAACGCGGGACAAATACCCAGCATTTT.

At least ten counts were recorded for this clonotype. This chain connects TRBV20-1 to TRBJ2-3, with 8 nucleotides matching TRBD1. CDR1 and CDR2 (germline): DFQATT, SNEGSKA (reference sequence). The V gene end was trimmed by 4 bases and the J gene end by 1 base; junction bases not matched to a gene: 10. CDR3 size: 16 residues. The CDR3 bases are TGCAGTGCTACCCCCGACAGGGGCTCTGGCACAGATACGCAGTATTTT. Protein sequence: CSATPDRGSGTDTQYF.

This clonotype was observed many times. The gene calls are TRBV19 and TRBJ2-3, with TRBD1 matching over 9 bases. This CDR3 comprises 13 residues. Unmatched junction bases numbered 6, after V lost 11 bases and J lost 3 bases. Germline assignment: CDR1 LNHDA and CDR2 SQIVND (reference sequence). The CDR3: CALRDRDTDTQYF. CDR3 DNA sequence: TGTGCCCTACGGGACAGGGATACAGATACGCAGTATTTT. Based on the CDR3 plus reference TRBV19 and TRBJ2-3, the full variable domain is DGGITQSPKYLFRKEGQNVTLSCEQNLNHDAMYWYRQDPGQGLRLIYYSQIVNDFQKGDIAEGYSVSREKKESFPLTVTSAQKNPTAFYLCALRDRDTDTQYFGPGTRLTVL.

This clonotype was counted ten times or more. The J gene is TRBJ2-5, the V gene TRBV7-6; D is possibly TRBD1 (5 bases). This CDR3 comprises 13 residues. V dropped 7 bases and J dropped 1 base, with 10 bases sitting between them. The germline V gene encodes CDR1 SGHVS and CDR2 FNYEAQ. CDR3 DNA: TGTGCCAGCAATCCTCAGGGCCAAGAGACCCAGTACTTC. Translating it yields CASNPQGQETQYF.

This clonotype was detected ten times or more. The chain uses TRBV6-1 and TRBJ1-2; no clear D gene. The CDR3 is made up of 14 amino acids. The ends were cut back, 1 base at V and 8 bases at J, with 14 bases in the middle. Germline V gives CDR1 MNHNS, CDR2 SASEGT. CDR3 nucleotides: TGTGCCAGCAGTGAAGGTAACCGACCAGCCGGCTACACCTTC. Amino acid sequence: CASSEGNRPAGYTF.